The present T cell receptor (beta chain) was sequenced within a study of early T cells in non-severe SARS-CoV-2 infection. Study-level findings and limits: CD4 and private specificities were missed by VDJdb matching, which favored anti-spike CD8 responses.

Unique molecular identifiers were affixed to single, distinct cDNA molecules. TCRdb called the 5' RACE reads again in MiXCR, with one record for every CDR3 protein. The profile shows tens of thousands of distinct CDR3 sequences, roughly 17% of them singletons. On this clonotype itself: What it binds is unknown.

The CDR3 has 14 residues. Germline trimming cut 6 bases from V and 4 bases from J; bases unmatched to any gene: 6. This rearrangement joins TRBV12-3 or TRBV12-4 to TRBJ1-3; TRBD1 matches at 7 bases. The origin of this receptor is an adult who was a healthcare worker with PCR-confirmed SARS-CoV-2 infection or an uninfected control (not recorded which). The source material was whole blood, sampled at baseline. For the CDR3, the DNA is TGTGCCAGCAGCTTTCGACAGGGCGGAAACACCATATATTTT. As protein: CASSFRQGGNTIYF.